The present TCR beta chain was sequenced within a study of blood T cell repertoires in COVID-19. Study-wide context: Both acute and convalescent COVID-19 samples were obtained from the United States, Italy and Spain. Sources were T cells, B-cell-depleted T cells, or PBMCs; the material itself was cDNA or gDNA.

Authors' methods: How many nucleated cells were present was estimated from reference gene primer amplification. Generated by immunoSEQ multiplex PCR, the TCRdb table keeps only in-frame clones and is missing some. The D gene and trimming were derived from the DNA, and the V and J assignments and clone size from that table. The profile shows about 170,000 clones, approximately 80% of them singletons. Deletions cut 5 bases from V and 2 bases from J, with 10 bases between. Per germline, CDR1 LGHDT and CDR2 YNNKEL (reference sequence). This CDR3 has 15 residues. The sample was peripheral blood. This receptor was obtained from an elderly woman with acute or convalescent COVID-19. V and J are TRBV3-1 (or the pseudogene TRBV3-2) and TRBJ2-6, with D possibly TRBD2 on 6 matching bases. The CDR3 nucleotides read TGTGCCAGCAGCTTAGGGAGGCCTGGGGCCAACGTCCTGACTTTC. It specifies CASSLGRPGANVLTF.